This T cell receptor beta chain originates from a study of OX40 agonist ivuxolimab in advanced cancers. Produced via immunoSEQ multiplex PCR; TCRdb's table is partial and in-frame only. The data contain around 64,000 clones, 70% to 90% of them singletons. As concerns this clone: Antigen: not known.

This CDR3 has 15 amino acids. V was clipped by 9 bases and J by 0 bases, with 15 bases between them. Germline V gene data show CDR1 as KGHSH and CDR2 as LQKENI. Notes on the study in general: The study observed clonal expansion of CD4+ and CD8+ blood T cells by week 6 at 0.1 to 3.0 mg/kg.

The specimen was CD4+ or CD8+ T cells sorted from blood, collected in a trial of the OX40 agonist ivuxolimab. The rearrangement uses TRBV18 and TRBJ1-5; maybe TRBD1 (5 bases). The source of this sequence is an adult with an advanced solid tumor such as melanoma, head and neck, liver or kidney cancer. The CDR3 bases are TGTGCCAGTTCCCCGACAGAAATTAGCAATCAGCCCCAGCATTTT. Translated: CASSPTEISNQPQHF.